Presented here are 6 T cell receptor beta chains from one specimen sequenced in a study of sequential checkpoint blockade in melanoma. The sample's treatment: randomized to nivolumab then ipilimumab (arm A) or the reverse (arm B). Clones were sequenced by immunoSEQ multiplex PCR, and TCRdb holds only the in-frame ones, with some missing. The table has about 12,000 clones, 21% seen once; the top ten hold 5.5% to 7%. Here the sequenced sample was tumor tissue (inferred from file names), taken from a patient given nivolumab and ipilimumab in sequence. These receptors all stem from a human donor with melanoma.

This clone was observed a few times. The chain joins TRBV6-1 to TRBJ2-2; D may match TRBD1 or TRBD2 (5 bases each). Germline V CDR1 and CDR2: MNHNS, SASEGT. There are 17 residues in the CDR3. The ends were cut back, 1 base at V and 7 bases at J, with 19 bases in the middle. The CDR3 reads CASSEESGDHWGGELFF. The CDR3 DNA reads as TGTGCCAGCAGTGAAGAAAGTGGGGACCACTGGGGCGGGGAGCTGTTTTTT.

This clone was observed at least ten times. The chain combines TRBV11-3 with TRBJ2-1; D possibly corresponds to TRBD1 (5 bases). This CDR3 contains 15 residues. V was pared by 3 bases and J by 0 bases, with 9 bases between. Germline V gene lookup returns CDR1 SGHNT and CDR2 YENEEA. This chain's CDR3 is CASSLDTSSYNEQFF. Written as DNA, the CDR3 is TGTGCCAGCAGCTTGGACACGAGCTCCTACAATGAGCAGTTCTTC.

This CDR3 reads CASSDFTGTEHSGANVLTF. CDR3 nucleotide sequence: TGTGCCAGCAGCGATTTTACCGGGACAGAACACTCTGGGGCCAACGTCCTGACTTTC. This chain joins TRBV9 and TRBJ2-6; TRBD1 matches 7 bases. Germline V gene sequence: CDR1 SGDLS, CDR2 YYNGEE. The CDR3 has 19 amino acids. V lost 3 bases, J lost 0 bases, and 12 bases stayed unmatched.

This clone was picked up a small number of times. The chain joins TRBV30 to TRBJ1-1, with D unresolved. The germline V and J ends were trimmed by 4 bases and 3 bases, with 12 bases remaining between them. CDR1 and CDR2 (germline): GTSNPN, SVGIG (reference sequence). This CDR3 contains 13 residues. The CDR3 loop is CAWKTPLHTEAFF. In DNA, the CDR3 is TGTGCCTGGAAGACTCCCTTGCACACTGAAGCTTTCTTT.

This clone was counted between two and nine times. The genes are TRBV30 and TRBJ2-3; no firm D call. V dropped 0 bases and J dropped 6 bases, with 10 bases sitting between them. CDR1 is GTSNPN, CDR2 SVGIG, per germline (reference sequence). This CDR3 region has 13 residues. This CDR3 is CAWSVTPSDTQYF. The DNA for the CDR3 is TGTGCCTGGAGTGTAACCCCCAGCGATACGCAGTATTTT.

This clone is medium-sized by share. J is TRBJ1-4 and V is TRBV11-3; D gene uncertain. Germline CDR1 SGHNT, CDR2 YENEEA. The V gene lost 2 bases and the J gene lost 3 bases, with 13 bases spanning the gap. The CDR3 totals 16 residues. The chain's CDR3 is CASSLYPPGANEKLFF. The CDR3 nucleotides read TGTGCCAGCAGCTTATATCCGCCCGGCGCTAATGAAAAACTGTTTTTT.